A single sample is the source of the 32 T cell receptor beta chains below, sequenced in a study of T cell changes during pregnancy in multiple sclerosis. Libraries were prepared by immunoSEQ multiplex PCR; TCRdb keeps only in-frame clonotypes and omits some of them. The table lists around 20,000 clones, 88% of them singletons. The specimen comprised CD4+ T cells from peripheral blood mononuclear cells, sampled in the first trimester of pregnancy. The origin of the receptors is a female donor in good health, enrolled as a control in a pregnancy study.

The V gene is TRBV5-1, the J gene TRBJ1-1; D is undetermined. The CDR3 contains 13 residues. V gave up 4 bases and J gave up 4 bases, with 11 bases separating them. Germline V gives CDR1 SGHRS, CDR2 YFSETQ. CDR3 amino acids: CASSKEPVTEAFF. CDR3 coding DNA: TGCGCCAGCAGCAAGGAGCCTGTCACTGAAGCTTTCTTT.

This clone was counted a single time. The chain carries TRBV7-9 and TRBJ1-4; D is uncertain. The germline V gene encodes CDR1 SEHNR and CDR2 FQNEAQ (reference sequence). The V end was cut by 1 base, the J end by 5 bases, with 8 bases between. CDR3 length: 14 amino acids. The CDR3 spells CASSLDLENEKLFF. CDR3 nucleotide sequence: TGTGCCAGCAGCTTAGATCTGGAGAATGAAAAACTGTTTTTT.

V and J are TRBV9 and TRBJ2-5; tentative D call: TRBD2 (7 bases). The CDR3 sequence is 14 residues long. Trimming left V 0 bases short and J 5 bases short, with 11 bases between. From germline, CDR1 is SGDLS and CDR2 YYNGEE. The CDR3 DNA sequence: TGTGCCAGCAGCGTAGAGGGGGGGCGCGAGACCCAGTACTTC. It codes for CASSVEGGRETQYF.

The genes are TRBV19 and TRBJ2-7; possible D gene TRBD2, 6 bases. V was pared by 6 bases and J by 4 bases, with 16 bases between. The V gene's germline CDR1 is LNHDA and CDR2 SQIVND (reference sequence). The CDR3 is 14 amino acids. The CDR3 spells CASSGGGLAYEQYF. The CDR3 region has the DNA TGTGCCAGTAGCGGGGGAGGACTCGCGTACGAGCAGTACTTC.

The CDR3 reads CASSEGGGGLVETQYF. The CDR3 DNA reads as TGTGCCAGCAGCGAGGGTGGTGGGGGCCTGGTAGAGACCCAGTACTTC. This rearrangement joins TRBV9 to TRBJ2-5, with a weak D call TRBD1 (6 bases). The length of the CDR3 is 16 residues. Germline-derived CDR1 and CDR2 are SGDLS and YYNGEE. The V end lost 3 bases, the J end lost 4 bases, and 19 bases lay between the germline ends.

This chain joins TRBV9 and TRBJ2-5; 11 nucleotides line up with TRBD2. Germline V gene sequence: CDR1 SGDLS, CDR2 YYNGEE. CDR3 length: 15 amino acids. V was pared by 4 bases and J by 1 base, with 3 bases of the junction left unmatched. The CDR3 protein is CASSIGTSGQETQYF. CDR3 DNA sequence: TGTGCCAGCAGCATCGGGACTAGCGGCCAAGAGACCCAGTACTTC. The full variable domain, rest sourced from reference TRBV9 and TRBJ2-5, is DSGVTQTPKHLITATGQRVTLRCSPRSGDLSVYWYQQSLDQGLQFLIQYYNGEERAKGNILERFSAQQFPDLHSELNLSSLELGDSALYFCASSIGTSGQETQYFGPGTRLLVL.

The CDR3: CAWSYNEKLFF. In DNA form, the CDR3 reads TGTGCCTGGAGTTATAATGAAAAACTGTTTTTT. This sequence joins TRBV30 and TRBJ1-4; unclear D gene. The V end was cut by 2 bases, the J end by 4 bases, with 2 bases between. The CDR3 runs to 11 residues. Germline-derived CDR1 and CDR2 are GTSNPN and SVGIG (reference sequence).

V and J are TRBV6-6 and TRBJ1-2; D may be TRBD1 (5 bases). CDR1 is MNHNY and CDR2 is SVGAGI in the germline V gene (reference sequence). Deletions cut 7 bases from V and 4 bases from J, with 13 bases between. The CDR3 is made up of 13 amino acids. The CDR3 here is CASTGQLIYGYTF. CDR3 DNA sequence: TGTGCCAGCACAGGACAACTAATCTATGGCTACACCTTC.

The V gene is TRBV7-2, the J gene TRBJ1-6, with 7 positions matching TRBD1. The junction had 8 bases not matched to a gene; V was cut back by 5 bases and J by 7 bases. The CDR3 has 15 amino acids. From germline, CDR1 is SGHTA and CDR2 FQGNSA. This chain's CDR3 is CASSRFTGQNSPLHF. For the CDR3, the DNA is TGTGCCAGCAGCCGCTTTACGGGACAGAATTCACCCCTCCACTTT.

This sequence joins TRBV18 and TRBJ1-1; TRBD1 might be the D (5 bases). The CDR3 loop spans 15 amino acids. Germline V gene data show CDR1 as KGHSH and CDR2 as LQKENI. V was shortened by 3 bases and J by 7 bases, with 18 bases between the two germline ends. CDR3: CASSPEKGVIGEAFF. CDR3 bases: TGTGCCAGCTCACCTGAGAAAGGGGTTATAGGTGAAGCTTTCTTT. The full variable domain, its missing parts supplied by reference TRBV18 and TRBJ1-1, is NAGVMQNPRHLVRRRGQEARLRCSPMKGHSHVYWYRQLPEEGLKFMVYLQKENIIDESGMPKERFSAEFPKEGPSILRIQQVVRGDSAAYFCASSPEKGVIGEAFFGQGTRLTVV.

This clone was recorded a few times. This rearrangement joins TRBV19 to TRBJ2-2, with 7 positions matching TRBD2. Germline V CDR1 and CDR2: LNHDA, SQIVND (reference sequence). V was pared by 6 bases and J by 3 bases, with 10 bases of the junction left unmatched. This CDR3 has 16 amino acids. CDR3 nucleotides: TGTGCCAGTAGCAGACCTAGCGGCTCGGACACCGGGGAGCTGTTTTTT. This codes for CASSRPSGSDTGELFF.

This clone was detected once. This chain joins TRBV29-1 and TRBJ1-1; D remains ambiguous. Trimming left V 2 bases short and J 1 base short, with 5 bases between. The CDR3 runs 12 residues. CDR1 is SQVTM and CDR2 is ANQGSEA in the germline V gene. In nucleotides, the CDR3 is TGCAGCGTTGAAAGCCGGAACACTGAAGCTTTCTTT. It translates to CSVESRNTEAFF.

This clone is a singleton in its sample. This chain connects TRBV23-1 to TRBJ2-5; 14 bases align to TRBD2. TRBV23-1 is sorted into the ORF group, with uncertain function. The CDR3 length is 17 residues. The trim removed 2 bases at V and 4 bases at J, leaving 6 bases unmatched. The DNA for the CDR3 is TGCGCCAGCAGTCAACCGGGACTAGCGGGAGTTCTAGAGACCCAGTACTTC. It is translated as CASSQPGLAGVLETQYF.

The CDR3 region is CASSQDRGGPHYEQYF. In DNA, the CDR3 is TGCGCCAGCAGCCAAGATCGCGGCGGCCCCCACTACGAGCAGTACTTC. This chain links TRBV4-3 with TRBJ2-7; D is undetermined. V dropped 0 bases and J dropped 3 bases, with 15 bases sitting between them. The CDR3 has 16 residues. Germline CDR1 LGHNA, CDR2 YSLEER.

CDR3 coding DNA: TGTGCTAGTGGTTTCGAGGATAACTATGGCTACACCTTC. This translates into CASGFEDNYGYTF. J is TRBJ1-2 and V is TRBV12-5; D unclear. Germline V CDR1 and CDR2: LGHNT, FRNRAP. V gave up 3 bases and J gave up 1 base, with 6 bases separating them. This CDR3 is built from 13 residues. Combining the CDR3 with reference TRBV12-5 and TRBJ1-2 gives the whole variable domain DARVTQTPRHKVTEMGQEVTMRCQPILGHNTVFWYRQTMMQGLELLAYFRNRAPLDDSGMPKDRFSAEMPDATLATLKIQPSEPRDSAVYFCASGFEDNYGYTFGSGTRLTVV.

This clone was observed once. This sequence joins TRBV11-3 and TRBJ2-3; weak D call: TRBD2 (6 bases). Germline values: CDR1 SGHNT, CDR2 YENEEA. This CDR3 spans 20 amino acids. The V and J ends lost 5 bases and 3 bases respectively, with 30 bases between them. The CDR3 protein is CASSPWWVFGGVEGTDTQYF. For the CDR3, the DNA is TGTGCCAGCAGCCCCTGGTGGGTCTTTGGGGGAGTGGAGGGAACAGATACGCAGTATTTT.

The rearrangement joins TRBV6-5 to TRBJ1-5; 9 nucleotides match TRBD1. J was trimmed by 4 bases and V by 8 bases; bases with no gene match: 6. CDR1 is MNHEY and CDR2 is SVGAGI in the germline V gene. CDR3 length: 14 amino acids. The CDR3 DNA is TGTGCCAGCCGACGACAGGGGGGAAATCAGCCCCAGCATTTT. Translating gives CASRRQGGNQPQHF.

The chain has TRBV6-5 and TRBJ1-6, with 8 bases fitting TRBD1. This CDR3 has 13 amino acids. From germline, CDR1 is MNHEY and CDR2 SVGAGI. Losses at the gene ends were 8 bases for V and 11 bases for J; bases not matched to a gene: 8. CDR3 coding DNA: TGTGCCAGCCGACAGGGGTCCGGCACACCCCTCCACTTT. Translation: CASRQGSGTPLHF.

The rearrangement uses TRBV5-4 and TRBJ2-5, with TRBD2 as a possible D gene (5 bases). Trimming left V 8 bases short and J 2 bases short, with 16 bases between. Germline CDR1 reads SGHNT; CDR2 reads YYREEE (reference sequence). CDR3 length equals 14 residues. The CDR3, as DNA: TGTGCCAGTCCTAGTCCGGGATCTCAAGAGACCCAGTACTTC. Translating gives CASPSPGSQETQYF.

V usage is TRBV7-2 and J usage is TRBJ1-2; tentatively, D is TRBD1 (6 bases). In germline, CDR1 is SGHTA, CDR2 FQGNSA. Between the trimmed V and J ends, which lost 5 bases and 4 bases, there was a span of 14 bases. This CDR3 spans 14 amino acids. CDR3 region: CASSTPGQSYGYTF. Here the CDR3 DNA reads TGTGCCAGCAGCACCCCCGGACAGTCCTATGGCTACACCTTC.

The count of this clone is one. This sequence joins TRBV5-1 and TRBJ1-2; D is unclear. The CDR3 runs to 13 residues. Trimming cost V 4 bases and J 4 bases, with 11 bases left between them. Germline loops: CDR1 SGHRS, CDR2 YFSETQ. CDR3 nucleotide sequence: TGCGCCAGCAGCCCTGGTGAGGGCTATGGCTACACCTTC. It specifies CASSPGEGYGYTF.

The chain recombines TRBV19 with TRBJ2-3, with a possible D match to TRBD1 (5 bases). The CDR3 is 15 amino acids. Per germline, CDR1 LNHDA and CDR2 SQIVND (reference sequence). The ends were cut back, 7 bases at V and 4 bases at J, with 18 bases in the middle. CDR3 amino acids: CASTETQGRADTQYF. The CDR3 DNA reads TGTGCCAGTACCGAGACCCAGGGAAGGGCAGATACGCAGTATTTT.

The rearrangement links TRBV7-8 to TRBJ2-7, with D possibly matching TRBD2 (5 bases). V was cut by 4 bases and J by 4 bases, with 14 bases left in between. The germline V gene has CDR1 SGHVS and CDR2 FQNEAQ. This CDR3 is 14 amino acids long. The CDR3 sequence: CASSSTDGDYEQYF. The CDR3 DNA is TGTGCCAGCAGCTCCACGGACGGGGATTACGAGCAGTACTTC. Variable domain in full (rest from reference TRBV7-8 and TRBJ2-7): GAGVSQSPRYKVAKRGQDVALRCDPISGHVSLFWYQQALGQGPEFLTYFQNEAQLDKSGLPSDRFFAERPEGSVSTLKIQRTQQEDSAVYLCASSSTDGDYEQYFGPGTRLTVT.

The rearrangement uses TRBV4-1 and TRBJ1-2; D uncertain. Trimming stripped 0 bases from V and 4 bases from J, with 12 bases between. The CDR3 runs 15 residues. Germline V gene lookup returns CDR1 MGHRA and CDR2 YSYEKL. In DNA, the CDR3 is TGCGCCAGCAGCCAAGAAGAGGGAGTTCCCTATGGCTACACCTTC. Protein sequence: CASSQEEGVPYGYTF.

The V gene is TRBV10-2, the J gene TRBJ1-5; TRBD1 might be the D (5 bases). CDR3 size: 16 residues. Germline V gene sequence: CDR1 WSHSY, CDR2 SAAADI. V was clipped by 2 bases and J by 1 base, with 12 bases between them. The CDR3 protein is CASSEKQALSNQPQHF. CDR3 DNA: TGCGCCAGCAGTGAGAAACAGGCCTTGAGCAATCAGCCCCAGCATTTT.

The V and J genes are TRBV14 and TRBJ2-7; D might be TRBD1 (5 bases). Germline V lookup: CDR1 SGHDN, CDR2 FVKESK. This CDR3 has 15 residues. Trimming shortened V by 0 bases and J by 5 bases, and 14 bases separated the two germline ends. CDR3 coding DNA: TGTGCCAGCAGCCAAGATTGGGGCTATCCGAACGAGCAGTACTTC. Amino acids: CASSQDWGYPNEQYF.

The CDR3 protein is CASSERSSWGQYGYTF. CDR3 DNA: TGTGCCAGCAGTGAAAGGTCGTCCTGGGGACAATATGGCTACACCTTC. The V call is TRBV6-1, the J call TRBJ1-2; tentative D call: TRBD1 (6 bases). CDR1 and CDR2 (germline): MNHNS, SASEGT. The CDR3 covers 16 residues. The V end was cut by 2 bases, the J end by 5 bases, with 18 bases between.

This clone appeared a single time. The chain couples TRBV7-2 to TRBJ2-7; possibly TRBD1 for D (5 bases). The CDR3 extends over 17 amino acids. The germline V gene encodes CDR1 SGHTA and CDR2 FQGNSA. V shed 0 bases and J shed 5 bases, with 20 bases lying between them. DNA of the CDR3: TGTGCCAGCAGCTTAGCCCCTGGGCAGGCCATCAGGGACGAGCAGTACTTC. Protein: CASSLAPGQAIRDEQYF.

V gene TRBV5-6 combines with J gene TRBJ2-1; D perhaps matches TRBD1 (6 bases). The V end lost 3 bases, the J end lost 6 bases, and 16 bases lay between the germline ends. The CDR3 spans 15 residues. The germline gives CDR1 SGHDT, CDR2 YYEEEE. CDR3: CASSSPPTGRNEQFF. CDR3 nucleotides: TGTGCCAGCAGCTCCCCTCCCACAGGGCGCAATGAGCAGTTCTTC.

This clone is a singleton in its sample. The V gene is TRBV30, the J gene TRBJ2-1; tentatively, D is TRBD2 (6 bases). Germline-derived CDR1 and CDR2 are GTSNPN and SVGIG (reference sequence). The length of the CDR3 is 15 residues. V was trimmed by 5 bases and J by 6 bases, leaving 20 bases between them. DNA of the CDR3: TGTGCCTGGGGAAAAGGGATCGGAGGGCTCAATGAGCAGTTCTTC. This gives the protein CAWGKGIGGLNEQFF.

This chain connects TRBV4-2 to TRBJ2-7, with D possibly matching TRBD2 (5 bases). The ends were cut back, 4 bases at V and 0 bases at J, with 7 bases in the middle. The CDR3 totals 13 residues. Germline V gene data show CDR1 as LGHNA and CDR2 as YNFKEQ. The CDR3 nucleotides read TGTGCCAGCAGCCCGACTATCTCCTACGAGCAGTACTTC. This translates into CASSPTISYEQYF.

The chain links TRBV19 to TRBJ1-3, with 12 bases matching TRBD1. V lost 3 bases to trimming and J lost 0 bases; unmatched junction nucleotides: 6. The germline V gene encodes CDR1 LNHDA and CDR2 SQIVND (reference sequence). This CDR3 comprises 18 residues. CDR3 in amino acids: CASSMGQGAVGSGNTIYF. The CDR3 nucleotides read TGTGCCAGTAGTATGGGACAGGGGGCCGTCGGCTCTGGAAACACCATATATTTT.